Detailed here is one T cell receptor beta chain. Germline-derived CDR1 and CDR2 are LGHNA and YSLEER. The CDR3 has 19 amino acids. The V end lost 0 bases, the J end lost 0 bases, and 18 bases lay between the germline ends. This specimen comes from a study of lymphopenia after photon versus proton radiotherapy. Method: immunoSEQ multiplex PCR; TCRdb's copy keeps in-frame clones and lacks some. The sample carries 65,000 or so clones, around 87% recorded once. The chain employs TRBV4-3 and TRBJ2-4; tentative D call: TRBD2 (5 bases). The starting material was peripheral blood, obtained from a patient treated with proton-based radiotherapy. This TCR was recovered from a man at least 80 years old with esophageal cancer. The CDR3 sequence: CASSQDGPQRSLAKNIQYF. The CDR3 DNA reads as TGCGCCAGCAGCCAAGATGGGCCCCAGCGGTCGTTAGCCAAAAACATTCAGTACTTC.